The present T cell receptor beta chain was sequenced within a study of cytomegalovirus exposure and HLA in healthy donors (dated by TCRdb to 2016 to 2017). About the investigation overall: A later analysis indicated that the roughly 130 validation repertoires were generated on the platform also employed for the 666 repertoires of the first cohort. In addition to the first cohort of 666 subjects, a separate validation cohort of 100 to 150 different subjects was used. To predict cytomegalovirus infection status, the study brought together high-throughput TCR immunosequencing, statistical association of individual TCRs with disease status, and machine learning. The aim of the study was to test whether cataloging public T cell receptors could identify signatures of past pathogen exposure. Broad study findings and their caveats: All 120 repertoires were used to score co-occurrence in the validation cohort in a later analysis, because that analysis had no HLA typing for the cohort. The classifier was reported to diagnose cytomegalovirus status with high specificity and sensitivity in both the original cohort and the validation cohort. In vitro tests confirmed that three of the cytomegalovirus-associated TCR beta chains recognize cytomegalovirus antigens. Most TCR sequences were observed very rarely across donors, whereas some public TCRs were present in many individuals. Of the cluster scores, 94% were above 0 in a later analysis, which found that TCRs clustered in the first cohort also tended to co-occur in the 120 validation repertoires. The authors suggested that the approach could potentially be extended to other disease states and immunological phenotypes. The study gave a list of 150 to 200 TCR beta chains associated with cytomegalovirus.

The CDR3 sequence holds 16 residues, the cysteine and phenylalanine included. The only DNA kept is the CDR3, 48 bases in frame from the first base. V is trimmed back by 4 bases and J by 1 base, and the junction contains 3 bases that no gene match accounts for. The germline V gene supplies CDR1 SGHRS and CDR2 YFSETQ. Note on this clone: This receptor's antigen is unknown. The record has no base qualities; no much larger clone is one base away.

The donors were included in the validation cohort of 130 or so subjects, a group kept apart from the roughly 690-subject first cohort. The library was produced with the immunoSEQ multiplex PCR assay. The authors processed their data as follows. To diagnose cytomegalovirus status from the catalog of TCR beta chain sequences, a statistical classification framework was built. The clones in this table, taken by TCRdb from immuneACCESS, are in-frame only. Not every clone is retained; where verified, under half of the shortfall comes from an unresolved V gene, and the cause of the rest is unknown. The V and J calls and clone size come from that table; D and trimming were worked out from the DNA. For this sample the table gives under 150,000 clones, of which around 87% were detected only once. The top ten hold approximately 10% of the sample.

Sequencing used PBMCs. This receptor was taken from a man between 18 and 29 years old in good health and CMV-seropositive. The sequence links TRBV5-1 to TRBJ2-3, with 13 bases aligning to TRBD2. The CDR3 protein sequence reads: CASSTSGGAGTDTQYF. In nucleotide form, the sequence is TGCGCCAGCAGCACTAGCGGGGGGGCCGGCACAGATACGCAGTATTTT.